The next 3 T cell receptor beta chains were all read from a single sample in a study of T-cell memory formation after mild COVID-19 (dated by TCRdb to the early 2020s). Receptor amplification or capture employed 5' RACE. The instrument was an Illumina NovaSeq 6000. Clones were called with MiXCR by TCRdb after fastp trimmed the public reads at Q25, and only in-frame beta chains were retained. Each entry merges the rows of one CDR3 protein and shows their most common DNA and genes. In this sample the table shows about 210,000 distinct CDR3 sequences, around 30% of which occur a single time. Around 10% of the sample rests with the top ten. Sequencing used PBMCs or a T cell subset sorted from them (not recorded which). These TCRs come from an adult woman who had mild COVID-19 (a few samples of this study predate the infection). The sample titles of this study are shuffled in the database, so cell type and time point are left out; the donor was told from shared clones.

The chain is built from TRBV7-9 and TRBJ2-1; TRBD2 matches 11 bases. The CDR3 length is 16 residues. CDR1 and CDR2 from the germline V gene are SEHNR and FQNEAQ (reference sequence). V was clipped by 5 bases and J by 4 bases; unmatched bases: 7. CDR3 amino acids: CASSPRTSGLYNEQFF. Written as DNA, the CDR3 is TGTGCCAGCAGCCCCCGGACTAGCGGGTTATACAATGAGCAGTTCTTC.

CDR3 sequence reads: CASSLGARLNTEAFF. The CDR3 DNA is TGTGCCAGCAGCTTGGGAGCCCGACTGAACACTGAAGCTTTCTTT. The chain carries TRBV5-6 and TRBJ1-1; D unclear. CDR3 length equals 15 residues. Per germline, CDR1 SGHDT and CDR2 YYEEEE. The germline V and J ends were trimmed by 0 bases and 0 bases, with 9 bases remaining between them.

The chain is built from TRBV12-3 or TRBV12-4 and TRBJ2-4, with 10 bases matching TRBD2. Germline trimming cut 2 bases from V and 12 bases from J; bases unmatched to any gene: 22. The CDR3 consists of 19 residues. CDR3 bases: TGTGCCAGCAGTTTAAGGGCACTGCTGAGCGGGAGGGCGAGGAGTGCTCAGTACTTC. Protein product: CASSLRALLSGRARSAQYF.